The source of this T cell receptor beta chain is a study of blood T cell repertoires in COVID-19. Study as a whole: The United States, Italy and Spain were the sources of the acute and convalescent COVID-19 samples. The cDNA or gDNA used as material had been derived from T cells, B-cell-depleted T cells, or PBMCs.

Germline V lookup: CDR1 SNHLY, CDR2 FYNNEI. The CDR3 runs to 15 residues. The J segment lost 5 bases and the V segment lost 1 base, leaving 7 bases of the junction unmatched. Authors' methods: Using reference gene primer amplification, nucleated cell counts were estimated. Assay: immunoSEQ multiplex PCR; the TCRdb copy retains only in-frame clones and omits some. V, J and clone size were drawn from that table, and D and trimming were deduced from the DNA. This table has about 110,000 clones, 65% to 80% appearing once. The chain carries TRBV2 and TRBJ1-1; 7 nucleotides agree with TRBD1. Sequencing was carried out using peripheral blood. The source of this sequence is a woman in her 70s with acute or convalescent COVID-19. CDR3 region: CASSEVTGKGTEAFF. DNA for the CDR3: TGTGCCAGCAGTGAAGTGACAGGGAAAGGAACTGAAGCTTTCTTT. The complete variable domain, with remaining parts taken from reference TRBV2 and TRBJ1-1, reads EPEVTQTPSHQVTQMGQEVILRCVPISNHLYFYWYRQILGQKVEFLVSFYNNEISEKSEIFDDQFSVERPDGSNFTLKIRSTKLEDSAMYFCASSEVTGKGTEAFFGQGTRLTVV.